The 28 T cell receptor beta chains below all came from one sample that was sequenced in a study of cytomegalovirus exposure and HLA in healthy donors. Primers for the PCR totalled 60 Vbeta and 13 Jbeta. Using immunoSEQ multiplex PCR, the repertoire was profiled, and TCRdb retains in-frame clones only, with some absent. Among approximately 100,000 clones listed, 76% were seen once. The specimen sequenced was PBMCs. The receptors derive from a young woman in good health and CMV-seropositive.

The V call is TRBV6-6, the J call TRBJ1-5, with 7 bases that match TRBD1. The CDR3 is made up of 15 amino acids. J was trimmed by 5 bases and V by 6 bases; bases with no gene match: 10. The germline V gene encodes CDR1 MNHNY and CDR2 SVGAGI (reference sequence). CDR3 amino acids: CASRKTGSGDQPQHF. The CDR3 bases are TGTGCCAGCAGGAAGACAGGGTCAGGGGATCAGCCCCAGCATTTT.

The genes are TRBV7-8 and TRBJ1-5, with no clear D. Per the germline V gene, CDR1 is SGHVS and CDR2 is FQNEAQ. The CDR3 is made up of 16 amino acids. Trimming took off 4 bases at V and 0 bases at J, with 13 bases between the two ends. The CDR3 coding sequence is TGTGCCAGCAGCTCGGCAGGCGGGTATAGCAATCAGCCCCAGCATTTT. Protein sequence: CASSSAGGYSNQPQHF.

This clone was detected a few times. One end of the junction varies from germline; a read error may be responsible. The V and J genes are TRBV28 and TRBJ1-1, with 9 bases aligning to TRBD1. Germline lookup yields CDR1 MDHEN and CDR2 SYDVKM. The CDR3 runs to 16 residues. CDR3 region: CASSPSGQGVNTDAFF. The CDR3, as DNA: TGTGCCAGCAGCCCTTCGGGACAGGGTGTGAACACTGACGCTTTCTTT.

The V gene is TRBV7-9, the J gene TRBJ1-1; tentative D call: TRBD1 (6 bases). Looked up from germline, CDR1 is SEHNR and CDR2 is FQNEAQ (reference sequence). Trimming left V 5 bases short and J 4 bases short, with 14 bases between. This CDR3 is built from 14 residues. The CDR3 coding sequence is TGTGCCAGCAGCCCAACAGGGTTTATCACTGAAGCTTTCTTT. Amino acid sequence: CASSPTGFITEAFF.

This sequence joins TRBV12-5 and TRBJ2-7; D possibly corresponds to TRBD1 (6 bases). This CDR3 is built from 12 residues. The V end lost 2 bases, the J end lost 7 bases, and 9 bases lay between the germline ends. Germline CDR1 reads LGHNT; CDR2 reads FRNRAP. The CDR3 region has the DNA TGTGCTAGTGGTTTGCCTGACAGGGAGCAGTACTTC. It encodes CASGLPDREQYF. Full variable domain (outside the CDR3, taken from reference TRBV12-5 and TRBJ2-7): DARVTQTPRHKVTEMGQEVTMRCQPILGHNTVFWYRQTMMQGLELLAYFRNRAPLDDSGMPKDRFSAEMPDATLATLKIQPSEPRDSAVYFCASGLPDREQYFGPGTRLTVT.

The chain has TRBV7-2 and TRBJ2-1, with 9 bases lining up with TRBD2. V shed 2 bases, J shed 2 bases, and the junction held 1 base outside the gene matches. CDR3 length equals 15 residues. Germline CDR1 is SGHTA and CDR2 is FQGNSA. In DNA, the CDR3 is TGTGCCAGCAGCTTATCTAGCGGGACCTACAATGAGCAGTTCTTC. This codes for CASSLSSGTYNEQFF.

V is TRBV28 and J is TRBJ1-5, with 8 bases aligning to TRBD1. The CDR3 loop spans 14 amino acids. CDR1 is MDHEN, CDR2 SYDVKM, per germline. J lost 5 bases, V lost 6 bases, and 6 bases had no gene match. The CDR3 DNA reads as TGTGCCAGCAGATCCGACAGGGGAGATCAGCCCCAGCATTTT. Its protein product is CASRSDRGDQPQHF.

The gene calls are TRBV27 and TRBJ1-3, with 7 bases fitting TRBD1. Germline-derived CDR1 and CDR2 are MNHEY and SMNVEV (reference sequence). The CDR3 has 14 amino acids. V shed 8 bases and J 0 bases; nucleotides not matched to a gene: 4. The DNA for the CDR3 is TGTGCCAGCGCAGACAGGGCCTCTGGAAACACCATATATTTT. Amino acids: CASADRASGNTIYF.

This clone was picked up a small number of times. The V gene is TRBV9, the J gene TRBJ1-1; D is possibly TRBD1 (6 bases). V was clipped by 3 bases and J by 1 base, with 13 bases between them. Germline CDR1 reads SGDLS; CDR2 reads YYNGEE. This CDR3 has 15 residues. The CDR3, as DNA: TGTGCCAGCAGCGCGTCCCCGACAGGGAACACTGAAGCTTTCTTT. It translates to CASSASPTGNTEAFF.

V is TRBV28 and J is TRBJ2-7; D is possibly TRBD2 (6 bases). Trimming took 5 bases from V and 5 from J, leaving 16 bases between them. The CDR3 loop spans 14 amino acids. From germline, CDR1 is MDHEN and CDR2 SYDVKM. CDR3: CASSPPGDFHEQYF. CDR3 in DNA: TGTGCCAGCAGTCCTCCCGGGGACTTCCACGAGCAGTACTTC.

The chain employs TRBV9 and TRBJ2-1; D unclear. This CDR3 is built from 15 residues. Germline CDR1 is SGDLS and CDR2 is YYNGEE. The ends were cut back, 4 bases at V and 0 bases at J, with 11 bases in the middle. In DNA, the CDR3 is TGTGCCAGCAGCCTCAGTCAATACTCCTACAATGAGCAGTTCTTC. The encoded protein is CASSLSQYSYNEQFF. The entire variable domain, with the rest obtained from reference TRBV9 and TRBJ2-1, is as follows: DSGVTQTPKHLITATGQRVTLRCSPRSGDLSVYWYQQSLDQGLQFLIQYYNGEERAKGNILERFSAQQFPDLHSELNLSSLELGDSALYFCASSLSQYSYNEQFFGPGTRLTVL.

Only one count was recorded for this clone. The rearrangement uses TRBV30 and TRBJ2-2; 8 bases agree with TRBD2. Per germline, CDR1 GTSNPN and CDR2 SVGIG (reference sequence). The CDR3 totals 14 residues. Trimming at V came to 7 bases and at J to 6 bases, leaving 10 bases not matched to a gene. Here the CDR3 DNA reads TGTGCCTACCGGCTGGCGGGGGGCTCCGGGGAGCTGTTTTTT. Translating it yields CAYRLAGGSGELFF.

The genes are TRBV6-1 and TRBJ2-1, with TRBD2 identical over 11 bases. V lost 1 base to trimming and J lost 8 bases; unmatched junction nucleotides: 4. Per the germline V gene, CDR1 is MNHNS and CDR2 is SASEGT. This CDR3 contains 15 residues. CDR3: CASSEGLAGSYEQFF. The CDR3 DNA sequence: TGTGCCAGCAGTGAAGGACTAGCGGGATCTTATGAGCAGTTCTTC.

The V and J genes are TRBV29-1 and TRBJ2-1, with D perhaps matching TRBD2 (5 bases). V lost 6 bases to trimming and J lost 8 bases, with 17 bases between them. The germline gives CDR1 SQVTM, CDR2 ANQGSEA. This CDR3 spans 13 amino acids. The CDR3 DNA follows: TGCAGCGTCGAGAGGGCCATGGTGGATGAGCAGTTCTTC. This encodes CSVERAMVDEQFF.

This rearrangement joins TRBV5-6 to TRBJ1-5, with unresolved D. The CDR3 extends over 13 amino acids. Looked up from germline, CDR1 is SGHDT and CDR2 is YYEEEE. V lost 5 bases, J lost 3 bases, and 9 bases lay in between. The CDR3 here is CASSEGTNQPQHF. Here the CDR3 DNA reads TGTGCCAGCAGTGAGGGTACCAATCAGCCCCAGCATTTT.

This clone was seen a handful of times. The DNA of the CDR3 is TGTGCCAGCAGTCTTGCTTCGACAGCCATGAACACTGAAGCTTTCTTT. Its translation: CASSLASTAMNTEAFF. The rearrangement links TRBV28 to TRBJ1-1; maybe TRBD1 (5 bases). The CDR3 runs 16 residues. CDR1 is MDHEN and CDR2 is SYDVKM in the germline V gene. Deletions cut 5 bases from V and 0 bases from J, with 16 bases between.

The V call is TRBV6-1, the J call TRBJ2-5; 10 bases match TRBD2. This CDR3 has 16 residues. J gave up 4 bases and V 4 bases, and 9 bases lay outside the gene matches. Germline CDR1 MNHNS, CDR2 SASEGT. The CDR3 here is CASSVLAGEGGETQYF. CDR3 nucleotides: TGTGCCAGCAGTGTCCTAGCGGGAGAGGGGGGAGAGACCCAGTACTTC.

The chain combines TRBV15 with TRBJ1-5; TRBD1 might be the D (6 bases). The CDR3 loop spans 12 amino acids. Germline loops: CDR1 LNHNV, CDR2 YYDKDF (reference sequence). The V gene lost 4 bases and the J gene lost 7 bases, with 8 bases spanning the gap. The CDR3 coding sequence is TGTGCCACCAGCAACAGGGCCCAGCCCCAGCATTTT. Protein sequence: CATSNRAQPQHF.

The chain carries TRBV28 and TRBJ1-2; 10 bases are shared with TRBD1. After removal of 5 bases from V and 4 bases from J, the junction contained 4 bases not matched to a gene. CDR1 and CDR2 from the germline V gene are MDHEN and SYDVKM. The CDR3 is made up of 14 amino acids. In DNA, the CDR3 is TGTGCCAGCAGTATGACAGGGGGCGTCTATGGCTACACCTTC. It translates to CASSMTGGVYGYTF.

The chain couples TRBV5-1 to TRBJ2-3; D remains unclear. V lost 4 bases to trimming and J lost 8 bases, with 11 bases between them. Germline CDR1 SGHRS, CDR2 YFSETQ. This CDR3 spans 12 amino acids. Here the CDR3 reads CASSIGTGTQYF. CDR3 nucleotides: TGCGCCAGCAGCATCGGAACGGGTACGCAGTATTTT.

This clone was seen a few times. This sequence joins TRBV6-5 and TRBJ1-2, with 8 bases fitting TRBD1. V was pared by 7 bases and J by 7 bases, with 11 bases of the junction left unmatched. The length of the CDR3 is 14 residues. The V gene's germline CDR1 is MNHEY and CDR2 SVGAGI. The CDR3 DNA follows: TGTGCCAGCAAGAAACAGGGGGGTCATCCTGGCTACACCTTC. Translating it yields CASKKQGGHPGYTF.

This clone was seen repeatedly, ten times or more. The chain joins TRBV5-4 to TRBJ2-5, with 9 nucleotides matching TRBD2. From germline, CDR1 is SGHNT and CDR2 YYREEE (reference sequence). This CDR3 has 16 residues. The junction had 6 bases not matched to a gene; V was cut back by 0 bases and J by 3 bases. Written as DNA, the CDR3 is TGTGCCAGCAGCTTGGCTCCTAGCGGGACCAAAGAGACCCAGTACTTC. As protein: CASSLAPSGTKETQYF.

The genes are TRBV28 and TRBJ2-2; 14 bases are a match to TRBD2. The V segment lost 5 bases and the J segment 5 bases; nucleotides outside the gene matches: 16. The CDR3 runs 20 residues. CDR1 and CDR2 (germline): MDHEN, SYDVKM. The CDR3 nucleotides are TGTGCCAGCAGTATCTCCGGTATGGGACTAGCGGGAGTAAGAACCGGGGAGCTGTTTTTT. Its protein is CASSISGMGLAGVRTGELFF.

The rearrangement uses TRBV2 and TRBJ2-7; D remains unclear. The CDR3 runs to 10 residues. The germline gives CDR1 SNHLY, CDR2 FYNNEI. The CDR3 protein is CPLQNYEQYF. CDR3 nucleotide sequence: TGTCCCCTCCAGAACTACGAGCAGTACTTC.

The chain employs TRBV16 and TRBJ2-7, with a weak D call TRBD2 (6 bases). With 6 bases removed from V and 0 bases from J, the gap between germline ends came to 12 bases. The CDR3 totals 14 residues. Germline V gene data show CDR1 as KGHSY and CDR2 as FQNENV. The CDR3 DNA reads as TGTGCCAGCAGTACACTAGCCAGCTCCTACGAGCAGTACTTC. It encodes CASSTLASSYEQYF.

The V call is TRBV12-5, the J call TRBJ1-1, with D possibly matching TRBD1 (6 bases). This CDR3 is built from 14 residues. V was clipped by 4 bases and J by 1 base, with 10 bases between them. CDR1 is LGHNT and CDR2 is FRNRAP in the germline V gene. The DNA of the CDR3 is TGTGCTAGTGGTTGGGGGCCGGGGAACACTGAAGCTTTCTTT. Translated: CASGWGPGNTEAFF.

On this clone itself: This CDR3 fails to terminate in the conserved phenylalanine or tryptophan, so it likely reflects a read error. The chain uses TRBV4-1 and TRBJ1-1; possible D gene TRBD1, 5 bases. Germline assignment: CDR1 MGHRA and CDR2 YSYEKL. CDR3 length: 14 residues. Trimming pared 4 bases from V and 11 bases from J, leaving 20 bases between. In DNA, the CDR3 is TGCGCCAGCAGCCCCCCGGGTGGGGCTCAGAGCGCTTTCCTT. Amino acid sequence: CASSPPGGAQSAFL.

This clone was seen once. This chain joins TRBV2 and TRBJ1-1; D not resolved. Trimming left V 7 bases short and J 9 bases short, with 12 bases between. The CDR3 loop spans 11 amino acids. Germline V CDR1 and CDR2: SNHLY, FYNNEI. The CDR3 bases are TGTGCCAGCACCCCCGGCAGGCAAGCTTTCTTT. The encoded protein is CASTPGRQAFF.